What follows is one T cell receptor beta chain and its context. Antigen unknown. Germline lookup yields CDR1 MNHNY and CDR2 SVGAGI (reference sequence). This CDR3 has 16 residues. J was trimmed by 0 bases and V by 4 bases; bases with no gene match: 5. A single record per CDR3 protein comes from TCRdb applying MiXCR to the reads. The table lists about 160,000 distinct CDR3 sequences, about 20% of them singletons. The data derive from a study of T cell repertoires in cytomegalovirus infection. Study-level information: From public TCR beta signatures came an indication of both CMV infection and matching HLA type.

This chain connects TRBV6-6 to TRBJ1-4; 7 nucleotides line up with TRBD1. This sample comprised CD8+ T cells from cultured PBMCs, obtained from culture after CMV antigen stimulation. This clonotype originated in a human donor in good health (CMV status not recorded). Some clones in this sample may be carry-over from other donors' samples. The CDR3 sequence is CASSWDSPATNEKLFF. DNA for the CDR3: TGTGCCAGCAGTTGGGACAGTCCGGCAACTAATGAAAAACTGTTTTTT.